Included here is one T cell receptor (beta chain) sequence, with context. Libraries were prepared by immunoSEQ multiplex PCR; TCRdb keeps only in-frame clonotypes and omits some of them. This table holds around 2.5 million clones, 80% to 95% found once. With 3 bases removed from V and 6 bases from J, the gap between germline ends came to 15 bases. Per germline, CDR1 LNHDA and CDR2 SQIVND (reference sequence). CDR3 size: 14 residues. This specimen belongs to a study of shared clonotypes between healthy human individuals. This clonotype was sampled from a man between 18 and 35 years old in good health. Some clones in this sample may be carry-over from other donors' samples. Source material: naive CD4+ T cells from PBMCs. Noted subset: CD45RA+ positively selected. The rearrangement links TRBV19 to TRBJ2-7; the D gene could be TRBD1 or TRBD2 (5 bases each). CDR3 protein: CASSIPGRSREQYF. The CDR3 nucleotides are TGTGCCAGTAGTATCCCGGGACGTTCACGCGAGCAGTACTTC. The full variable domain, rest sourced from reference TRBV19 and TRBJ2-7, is DGGITQSPKYLFRKEGQNVTLSCEQNLNHDAMYWYRQDPGQGLRLIYYSQIVNDFQKGDIAEGYSVSREKKESFPLTVTSAQKNPTAFYLCASSIPGRSREQYFGPGTRLTVT.